The text below deals with one TCR beta chain. The entry originates in a study of blood T cell repertoires in COVID-19. Study-wide background: Acute and convalescent COVID-19 samples came from the United States, Italy and Spain.

Methods used by the authors: Counts of nucleated cells, estimated from reference gene primer amplification, were obtained. This table comes from immunoSEQ multiplex PCR, and its TCRdb copy is limited to in-frame clones, with some not included. V and J calls and clone size follow that table, whereas D and trimming were derived from the DNA. Among 75,000 to 90,000 clones listed, 90% were seen once. Trimming at V came to 6 bases and at J to 7 bases, leaving 8 bases not matched to a gene. The CDR3 covers 14 residues. Germline V lookup: CDR1 MNHEY, CDR2 SVGAGI. This chain uses TRBV6-5 with TRBJ2-3, with TRBD1 matching 9 bases. Sequenced sample: peripheral blood. The TCR sequence derives from a man between 18 and 35 years old with COVID-19, enrolled during active disease. The DNA of the CDR3 is TGTGCCAGCAGCGGACAGGGGCCGGGTTATACGCAGTATTTT. Protein: CASSGQGPGYTQYF.